This TCR beta chain comes out of a study of cytomegalovirus exposure and HLA in healthy donors. This CDR3 contains 16 residues. Trimming pared 4 bases from V and 0 bases from J, leaving 10 bases between. Germline lookup yields CDR1 LGHNA and CDR2 YNFKEQ. Generated by immunoSEQ multiplex PCR, the TCRdb table keeps only in-frame clones and is missing some. The repertoire holds about 250,000 clones, with roughly 90% as singletons. The clonotype comes from a man in his late teens or twenties in good health and CMV-seropositive. The chain has TRBV4-2 and TRBJ2-6; unclear D gene. The specimen was PBMCs. This chain's CDR3 is CASSPKGPSGANVLTF. CDR3 DNA: TGTGCCAGCAGCCCGAAGGGTCCCTCTGGGGCCAACGTCCTGACTTTC.